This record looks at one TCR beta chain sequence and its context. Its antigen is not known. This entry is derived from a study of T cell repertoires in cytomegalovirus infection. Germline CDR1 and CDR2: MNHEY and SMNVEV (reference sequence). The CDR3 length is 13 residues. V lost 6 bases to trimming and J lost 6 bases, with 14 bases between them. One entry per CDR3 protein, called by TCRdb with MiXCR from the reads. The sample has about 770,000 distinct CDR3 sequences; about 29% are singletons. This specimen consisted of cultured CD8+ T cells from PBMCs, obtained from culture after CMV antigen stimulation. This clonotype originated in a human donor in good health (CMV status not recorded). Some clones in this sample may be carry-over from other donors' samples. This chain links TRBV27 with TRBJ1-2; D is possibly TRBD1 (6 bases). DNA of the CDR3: TGTGCCAGCAGCCATACAGGGTGGCATGGCTACACCTTC. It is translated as CASSHTGWHGYTF.